The 21 T cell receptor beta chains in this list originate from one sample, sequenced in a study of shared clonotypes between healthy human individuals. The data were produced by immunoSEQ multiplex PCR, yet TCRdb's version contains in-frame clones alone and is incomplete. The sample gives millions of clones, about 92% of which show up once; about 0.41% is in the top ten. Specimen: naive CD4+ T cells from PBMCs. The subset here: CD45RA+ positively selected. Receptor source: a man aged 18 to 29 in good health. Some clones in this sample may be carry-over from other donors' samples.

The V call is TRBV27, the J call TRBJ2-3; D perhaps matches TRBD2 (7 bases). Germline V gene sequence: CDR1 MNHEY, CDR2 SMNVEV (reference sequence). V was shortened by 10 bases and J by 0 bases, with 14 bases between the two germline ends. This CDR3 comprises 14 residues. CDR3 DNA: TGTGCCAATCCCGGCGGGGGCAGCACAGATACGCAGTATTTT. Translation gives CANPGGGSTDTQYF.

This chain uses TRBV9 with TRBJ2-3, with D unclear. The CDR3 loop spans 14 amino acids. The V and J ends lost 4 bases and 0 bases respectively, with 9 bases between them. CDR1 and CDR2 from the germline V gene are SGDLS and YYNGEE. In DNA, the CDR3 is TGTGCCAGCAGCCCGGTTCAGAGCACAGATACGCAGTATTTT. Translation gives CASSPVQSTDTQYF.

The chain links TRBV2 to TRBJ2-2; 8 bases fit TRBD2. This CDR3 spans 16 amino acids. CDR1 and CDR2 from the germline V gene are SNHLY and FYNNEI. V trimming: 11 bases; J trimming: 5 bases; junction bases outside the gene matches: 16. CDR3 residues: CASTPSGLVYTGELFF. The CDR3 nucleotides read TGTGCCTCTACACCGTCGGGACTAGTATATACCGGGGAGCTGTTTTTT.

The V and J genes are TRBV18 and TRBJ1-4; possible D gene TRBD1, 6 bases. Germline-derived CDR1 and CDR2 are KGHSH and LQKENI. The CDR3 contains 15 residues. The germline V and J ends were trimmed by 0 bases and 8 bases, with 13 bases remaining between them. The CDR3 is CASSPPGEQGEKLFF. In nucleotides, the CDR3 is TGTGCCAGCTCACCACCTGGGGAACAGGGAGAAAAACTGTTTTTT.

This clone has only one observation. V gene TRBV11-2 combines with J gene TRBJ2-5, with D unresolved. The V and J ends lost 0 bases and 5 bases respectively, with 7 bases between them. The CDR3 totals 13 residues. Germline CDR1 and CDR2: SGHAT and FQNNGV. The CDR3 region has the DNA TGTGCCAGCAGCTTAGATGGGGTGGAGACCCAGTACTTC. Its protein is CASSLDGVETQYF.

The chain has TRBV7-6 and TRBJ2-7, with TRBD2 matching over 9 bases. Germline lookup yields CDR1 SGHVS and CDR2 FNYEAQ. J lost 5 bases, V lost 4 bases, and 9 bases had no gene match. The CDR3 is 15 amino acids. The chain's CDR3 is CASSSRLASGDEQYF. The DNA for the CDR3 is TGTGCCAGCAGCTCGCGGTTGGCTAGCGGGGACGAGCAGTACTTC.

The rearrangement joins TRBV5-1 to TRBJ1-5, with 8 nucleotides matching TRBD1. J gave up 5 bases and V 3 bases, and 10 bases lay outside the gene matches. The CDR3 extends over 16 amino acids. Germline-derived CDR1 and CDR2 are SGHRS and YFSETQ. The CDR3 bases are TGCGCCAGCAGCTCAACCCCGGGACAGGTTTATCAGCCCCAGCATTTT. Translated, it gives CASSSTPGQVYQPQHF. Complete variable domain (other parts from reference TRBV5-1 and TRBJ1-5): KAGVTQTPRYLIKTRGQQVTLSCSPISGHRSVSWYQQTPGQGLQFLFEYFSETQRNKGNFPGRFSGRQFSNSRSEMNVSTLELGDSALYLCASSSTPGQVYQPQHFGDGTRLSIL.

The CDR3 spells CASSGLAGHTDTQYF. The CDR3 DNA follows: TGTGCCAGCAGTGGACTAGCGGGACACACAGATACGCAGTATTTT. The chain recombines TRBV2 with TRBJ2-3; 11 bases are shared with TRBD2. With 4 bases clipped from V and 2 bases from J, the junction kept 2 bases outside the gene matches. In germline, CDR1 is SNHLY, CDR2 FYNNEI. The CDR3 has 15 residues.

The chain is built from TRBV7-2 and TRBJ1-1, with D unresolved. In germline, CDR1 is SGHTA, CDR2 FQGNSA. The CDR3 runs to 14 residues. The V end lost 1 base, the J end lost 7 bases, and 13 bases lay between the germline ends. The CDR3 sequence: CASSLEPTVGEAFF. The CDR3 coding sequence is TGTGCCAGCAGCTTAGAACCCACCGTCGGTGAAGCTTTCTTT.

This clone was recorded only once. This chain links TRBV7-2 with TRBJ2-2; no firm D call. The germline gives CDR1 SGHTA, CDR2 FQGNSA. The length of the CDR3 is 15 residues. Trimming removed 2 bases from V and 5 bases from J, with 12 bases in between. Written as DNA, the CDR3 is TGTGCCAGCAGCTTAAGGCTGGTGAGGACCGGGGAGCTGTTTTTT. Translating it yields CASSLRLVRTGELFF.

This chain links TRBV30 with TRBJ2-7, with D possibly TRBD1 on 7 matching bases. Deletions cut 0 bases from V and 3 bases from J, with 9 bases between. CDR3 size: 13 residues. The germline gives CDR1 GTSNPN, CDR2 SVGIG (reference sequence). For the CDR3, the DNA is TGTGCCTGGAGTGTCCAGGGGGGCTACGAGCAGTACTTC. Its translation is CAWSVQGGYEQYF.

J is TRBJ2-7 and V is TRBV2; TRBD2 matches 11 bases. Trimming cost V 6 bases and J 11 bases; bases outside gene matches: 12. The CDR3 contains 14 residues. Germline CDR1 and CDR2: SNHLY and FYNNEI. CDR3 DNA: TGTGCCAGCAGCGGTGGGGGACTAGCGGTTGTGGAGTACTTC. Encoded protein: CASSGGGLAVVEYF.

The genes are TRBV9 and TRBJ2-3; D is undetermined. Germline V gene lookup returns CDR1 SGDLS and CDR2 YYNGEE. The CDR3 runs to 14 residues. Trimming took off 2 bases at V and 4 bases at J, with 11 bases between the two ends. The CDR3 sequence is CASSVEGNPDTQYF. The CDR3 DNA reads as TGTGCCAGCAGCGTGGAAGGGAACCCAGATACGCAGTATTTT.

This sequence joins TRBV7-2 and TRBJ2-5, with 8 nucleotides matching TRBD1. The CDR3 contains 15 residues. Per germline, CDR1 SGHTA and CDR2 FQGNSA. V shed 5 bases and J 5 bases; nucleotides not matched to a gene: 10. Here the CDR3 DNA reads TGTGCCAGCAGCACCTGGACAGGGCCGGGGGAGACCCAGTACTTC. Its translation is CASSTWTGPGETQYF.

The chain uses TRBV5-1 and TRBJ2-7, with D unclear. The CDR3 extends over 14 amino acids. In germline, CDR1 is SGHRS, CDR2 YFSETQ. V was shortened by 1 base and J by 5 bases, with 13 bases between the two germline ends. The CDR3 bases are TGCGCCAGCAGCTTGCCAGTCGCGGCCAACGAGCAGTACTTC. Encoded protein: CASSLPVAANEQYF.

The V and J genes are TRBV7-8 and TRBJ2-1; TRBD2 is a possible D gene (6 bases). Germline assignment: CDR1 SGHVS and CDR2 FQNEAQ. V was shortened by 2 bases and J by 5 bases, with 16 bases between the two germline ends. The CDR3 extends over 16 amino acids. CDR3 bases: TGTGCCAGCAGCTTAATCGGGAGTCTTAGGCACAATGAGCAGTTCTTC. Translated, it gives CASSLIGSLRHNEQFF.

This chain uses TRBV11-2 with TRBJ2-4, with 9 bases lining up with TRBD1. Trimming removed 2 bases from V and 11 bases from J; junction bases left unmatched: 4. From germline, CDR1 is SGHAT and CDR2 FQNNGV. The length of the CDR3 is 13 residues. The CDR3, as DNA: TGTGCCAGCAGCTTAAGGACAGGGGTCTTTCAGTACTTC. Protein product: CASSLRTGVFQYF.

This chain connects TRBV30 to TRBJ1-3; D perhaps matches TRBD1 (6 bases). The ends were cut back, 5 bases at V and 4 bases at J, with 9 bases in the middle. Germline loops: CDR1 GTSNPN, CDR2 SVGIG (reference sequence). The CDR3 runs to 12 residues. CDR3 sequence reads: CAWGGPGNTIYF. In DNA, the CDR3 is TGTGCCTGGGGGGGGCCAGGAAACACCATATATTTT.

The chain employs TRBV21-1 and TRBJ1-2. TRBV21-1 is termed a pseudogene. This CDR3 region has 12 residues. CDR3 sequence reads: CASSKSWTGYTF. DNA for the CDR3: TGTGCCAGCAGCAAAAGTTGGACTGGCTACACCTTC.

The rearrangement links TRBV7-7 to TRBJ2-3, with D maybe TRBD2 (5 bases). Germline-derived CDR1 and CDR2 are SSHAT and FNYEAQ (reference sequence). The CDR3 loop spans 14 amino acids. Trimming shortened V by 4 bases and J by 6 bases, and 14 bases separated the two germline ends. The DNA of the CDR3 is TGTGCCAGCAGCTCTGGCGTAGCGACGGATACGCAGTATTTT. Encoded protein: CASSSGVATDTQYF.

V usage is TRBV7-9 and J usage is TRBJ2-5, with D possibly being TRBD2 (5 bases). The CDR3 runs 18 residues. Trimming shortened V by 0 bases and J by 1 base, and 18 bases separated the two germline ends. Germline assignment: CDR1 SEHNR and CDR2 FQNEAQ (reference sequence). This CDR3 is CASSLALTRDSLQETQYF. CDR3 coding DNA: TGTGCCAGCAGCTTAGCGTTAACTAGAGACTCCCTCCAAGAGACCCAGTACTTC.